This T cell receptor (beta chain) is drawn from a study of PD-1 blockade in classical Hodgkin lymphoma. Concerning this clone: Antigen: not known.

The assay was immunoSEQ multiplex PCR, and TCRdb's table has in-frame clones only and misses some. This table has 20,000 to 25,000 clones, over 70% appearing once. V dropped 11 bases and J dropped 4 bases, with 12 bases sitting between them. The germline CDR1 and CDR2 sequences are MNHNS and SASEGT. This CDR3 comprises 12 residues. Every patient had relapsed following autologous stem cell transplantation, and cohorts differed in brentuximab vedotin exposure. Study results and limitations: Patients excluded were those beginning nivolumab under 1 year after ASCT. What drove the repertoire differences, possibly disease activity or prior therapy, has not been defined. Those achieving complete response showed baseline diversity like newly diagnosed patients. Reported baseline diversity: healthy donors highest, relapsed/refractory patients lowest.

The receptor comes from a human donor with classical Hodgkin lymphoma. Sequenced material: peripheral blood mononuclear cells (PBMCs), taken at baseline. The chain has TRBV6-1 and TRBJ1-3, with D unclear. The CDR3 DNA reads as TGTGCCGGCGGCCATCTGGGAAACACCATATATTTT. It codes for CAGGHLGNTIYF.